The 23 T cell receptor beta chains reported below all come from one sample, sequenced in a study of neurological immune-mediated disorders (dated by TCRdb to the late 2010s). The library was obtained by 5' RACE. TCRdb lists the instrument as Illumina HiSeq 2500. The raw public data were reprocessed by TCRdb itself: fastp quality trimming at Q25, MiXCR clonotype calling, in-frame beta chains only. Each entry is one CDR3 protein sequence, shown with its most common DNA and genes. A total of 60,000 or so distinct CDR3 sequences appear in this sample, about 3.4% of them only once. The ten largest clones add up to 7.1% of the sample. The material sequenced was PBMCs. The receptors come from a woman aged 60-75 years with multiple sclerosis.

This clonotype was picked up many times. J is TRBJ2-1 and V is TRBV20-1, with D unresolved. The germline V gene encodes CDR1 DFQATT and CDR2 SNEGSKA (reference sequence). CDR3 size: 13 residues. Trimming removed 0 bases from V and 7 bases from J, with 10 bases in between. The CDR3 coding sequence is TGCAGTGCTAGAGATGGTTTTGCTAATGAGCAGTTCTTC. Amino acids: CSARDGFANEQFF.

This clonotype was observed at least ten times. The genes are TRBV20-1 and TRBJ2-5; 10 nucleotides match TRBD2. Germline CDR1 is DFQATT and CDR2 is SNEGSKA (reference sequence). The CDR3 contains 13 residues. Trimming cost V 6 bases and J 4 bases; bases outside gene matches: 5. The CDR3 DNA is TGCAGTGCCCCAGCGGGGGGGAGAGAGACCCAGTACTTC. This sequence encodes CSAPAGGRETQYF.

This clonotype has at least ten counts. This chain uses TRBV29-1 with TRBJ1-2, with a weak D call TRBD1 (6 bases). CDR1 is SQVTM and CDR2 is ANQGSEA in the germline V gene. The CDR3 has 14 amino acids. V was clipped by 4 bases and J by 1 base, with 13 bases between them. CDR3 sequence reads: CSVVIRGLNYGYTF. The CDR3 coding sequence is TGCAGCGTTGTTATCAGGGGCCTTAACTATGGCTACACCTTC. The full variable domain, its missing parts supplied by reference TRBV29-1 and TRBJ1-2, is SAVISQKPSRDICQRGTSLTIQCQVDSQVTMMFWYRQQPGQSLTLIATANQGSEATYESGFVIDKFPISRPNLTFSTLTVSNMSPEDSSIYLCSVVIRGLNYGYTFGSGTRLTVV.

There are many counts of this clonotype. The chain has TRBV3-1 and TRBJ1-4; no reliable D call. There are 14 residues in the CDR3. The V end lost 4 bases, the J end lost 8 bases, and 14 bases lay between the germline ends. Germline V lookup: CDR1 LGHDT, CDR2 YNNKEL (reference sequence). CDR3 amino acids: CASSLINEPEKLFF. The DNA of the CDR3 is TGTGCCAGCAGCCTTATTAATGAACCCGAAAAACTGTTTTTT. Filled out from reference TRBV3-1 and TRBJ1-4, the complete variable domain reads DTAVSQTPKYLVTQMGNDKSIKCEQNLGHDTMYWYKQDSKKFLKIMFSYNNKELIINETVPNRFSPKSPDKAHLNLHINSLELGDSAVYFCASSLINEPEKLFFGSGTQLSVL.

The table lists this clonotype with many counts. The genes are TRBV7-9 and TRBJ2-7; 7 bases line up with TRBD2. This CDR3 has 13 amino acids. Germline values: CDR1 SEHNR, CDR2 FQNEAQ (reference sequence). J was trimmed by 0 bases and V by 5 bases; bases with no gene match: 1. The CDR3 reads CASSPGGSYEQYF. As DNA, the CDR3 is TGTGCCAGCAGCCCGGGGGGCTCCTACGAGCAGTACTTC.

The table lists this clonotype with many counts. V is TRBV5-6 and J is TRBJ1-6, with D possibly TRBD1 on 6 matching bases. The CDR3 has 11 amino acids. V lost 2 bases and J lost 12, with 6 bases in between. Germline V gene sequence: CDR1 SGHDT, CDR2 YYEEEE. The DNA for the CDR3 is TGTGCCAGCAGCTTAGGGGGACCCCTCCACTTT. This gives the protein CASSLGGPLHF.

This clonotype was picked up many times. V gene TRBV28 combines with J gene TRBJ1-1; D not resolved. V shed 2 bases and J shed 7 bases, with 17 bases lying between them. Looked up from germline, CDR1 is MDHEN and CDR2 is SYDVKM. This CDR3 has 15 amino acids. CDR3 DNA: TGTGCCAGCAGTTTAGCCCTCCCCGGGTGGGGTGAAGCTTTCTTT. Protein sequence: CASSLALPGWGEAFF.

This clonotype was observed at least ten times. The V and J genes are TRBV27 and TRBJ1-5, with TRBD1 matching 9 bases. The V and J ends lost 6 bases and 4 bases, in that order; junction bases with no gene match: 7. The germline V gene encodes CDR1 MNHEY and CDR2 SMNVEV (reference sequence). The CDR3 consists of 15 residues. This CDR3 is CASSLTGGDNQPQHF. The CDR3 bases are TGTGCCAGCAGCCTGACAGGGGGGGATAATCAGCCCCAGCATTTT.

This clonotype was seen many times. This chain links TRBV12-3 or TRBV12-4 with TRBJ1-4; D is ambiguous. The CDR3 runs 12 residues. Trimming pared 6 bases from V and 8 bases from J, leaving 10 bases between. The CDR3 nucleotides are TGTGCCAGCAGCCCCGACCCAGAAAAACTGTTTTTT. Protein sequence: CASSPDPEKLFF.

This clonotype was detected ten times or more. The rearrangement links TRBV4-1 to TRBJ1-2, with D tentatively TRBD1 (5 bases). Trimming removed 0 bases at V and 5 bases at J, with 10 bases between. Germline lookup yields CDR1 MGHRA and CDR2 YSYEKL. The CDR3 totals 14 residues. CDR3 bases: TGCGCCAGCAGCCAAGAGGGGGTAGTATATGGCTACACCTTC. This gives the protein CASSQEGVVYGYTF.

This clonotype showed up many times. J is TRBJ1-2 and V is TRBV5-1, with TRBD1 matching 7 bases. Trimming took 4 bases from V and 4 from J; bases not matched to a gene: 7. Germline CDR1 is SGHRS and CDR2 is YFSETQ. The CDR3 runs to 14 residues. This chain's CDR3 is CASSTRTGIYGYTF. The CDR3 DNA is TGCGCCAGCAGCACCCGGACAGGAATCTATGGCTACACCTTC.

This clonotype was seen repeatedly, ten times or more. V is TRBV9 and J is TRBJ2-2; weak D call: TRBD2 (6 bases). Germline CDR1 and CDR2: SGDLS and YYNGEE. The CDR3 runs to 15 residues. The V end lost 0 bases, the J end lost 3 bases, and 9 bases lay between the germline ends. CDR3 sequence reads: CASSVGAGYTGELFF. As DNA, the CDR3 is TGTGCCAGCAGCGTAGGGGCGGGGTACACCGGGGAGCTGTTTTTT. The whole variable domain, filled in from reference TRBV9 and TRBJ2-2, reads DSGVTQTPKHLITATGQRVTLRCSPRSGDLSVYWYQQSLDQGLQFLIQYYNGEERAKGNILERFSAQQFPDLHSELNLSSLELGDSALYFCASSVGAGYTGELFFGEGSRLTVL.

This clonotype was recorded many times. The rearrangement joins TRBV3-1 to TRBJ2-5; D is unclear. Trimming took off 5 bases at V and 0 bases at J, with 4 bases between the two ends. From germline, CDR1 is LGHDT and CDR2 YNNKEL (reference sequence). The CDR3 consists of 12 residues. The CDR3 bases are TGTGCCAGCAGCATGTACCAAGAGACCCAGTACTTC. Encoded protein: CASSMYQETQYF.

There are many counts of this clonotype. The chain carries TRBV15 and TRBJ2-3, with TRBD1 matching over 10 bases. Germline V CDR1 and CDR2: LNHNV, YYDKDF (reference sequence). The CDR3 has 13 amino acids. The V and J ends lost 11 bases and 4 bases, in that order; junction bases with no gene match: 6. The CDR3 here is CAAGTGASDTQYF. CDR3 in DNA: TGTGCCGCCGGGACAGGGGCTTCAGATACGCAGTATTTT.

Ten or more counts support this clonotype. The genes are TRBV2 and TRBJ1-5; D call uncertain. V dropped 1 base and J dropped 4 bases, with 11 bases sitting between them. The CDR3 spans 15 residues. The germline V gene has CDR1 SNHLY and CDR2 FYNNEI. CDR3 residues: CASSEDVLRNQPQHF. The CDR3 coding sequence is TGTGCCAGCAGTGAAGATGTCTTACGAAATCAGCCCCAGCATTTT.

This clonotype was seen many times. The rearrangement joins TRBV5-6 to TRBJ2-7; 7 nucleotides agree with TRBD2. The V segment lost 4 bases and the J segment 0 bases; nucleotides outside the gene matches: 4. The CDR3 contains 14 residues. Germline V gene data show CDR1 as SGHDT and CDR2 as YYEEEE. The CDR3 DNA sequence: TGTGCCAGCAGCAAGGGACTACACTCCTACGAGCAGTACTTC. Amino acid sequence: CASSKGLHSYEQYF.

This chain links TRBV7-2 with TRBJ2-1; D gene uncertain. The CDR3 extends over 12 amino acids. CDR1 is SGHTA and CDR2 is FQGNSA in the germline V gene. V shed 2 bases and J shed 5 bases, with 4 bases lying between them. The CDR3 sequence is CASSLWNNEQFF. CDR3 coding DNA: TGTGCCAGCAGCTTATGGAACAATGAGCAGTTCTTC.

This clonotype was counted ten times or more. The CDR3 region has the DNA TGTGCCAGCAGCACCCGGGACAAGGAAAAGCAAGAGACCCAGTACTTC. It specifies CASSTRDKEKQETQYF. The rearrangement uses TRBV9 and TRBJ2-5; D may be TRBD1 (6 bases). Germline V lookup: CDR1 SGDLS, CDR2 YYNGEE. Trimming took 4 bases from V and 2 from J, leaving 18 bases between them. The CDR3 extends over 16 amino acids.

This clonotype was seen many times. This chain uses TRBV20-1 with TRBJ2-6; tentatively, D is TRBD2 (6 bases). The germline V gene has CDR1 DFQATT and CDR2 SNEGSKA (reference sequence). V dropped 8 bases and J dropped 2 bases, with 16 bases sitting between them. The CDR3 extends over 15 amino acids. The CDR3 region has the DNA TGCAGTTTCCTTATTCGGGAGACTGGGGCCAACGTCCTGACTTTC. Residues: CSFLIRETGANVLTF.

This clonotype has at least ten counts. The chain couples TRBV20-1 to TRBJ2-5; tentative D call: TRBD1 (7 bases). This CDR3 is 14 amino acids long. The V and J ends lost 6 bases and 4 bases respectively, with 18 bases between them. CDR1 DFQATT and CDR2 SNEGSKA come from the germline V gene (reference sequence). The CDR3 reads CSATMGGQPETQYF. The CDR3 region has the DNA TGCAGTGCCACAATGGGGGGACAGCCAGAGACCCAGTACTTC.

This clonotype has a count of ten or more. The V call is TRBV28, the J call TRBJ2-2; D unresolved. The V gene's germline CDR1 is MDHEN and CDR2 SYDVKM. CDR3 length: 13 amino acids. Trimming took 1 base from V and 4 from J, leaving 4 bases between them. CDR3 DNA: TGTGCCAGCAGTTTATTGAGCACCGGGGAGCTGTTTTTT. Translation gives CASSLLSTGELFF.

This clonotype was counted ten times or more. J is TRBJ2-5 and V is TRBV29-1; the D gene could be TRBD1 or TRBD2 (5 bases each). This CDR3 is built from 14 residues. Germline V lookup: CDR1 SQVTM, CDR2 ANQGSEA. Trimming left V 5 bases short and J 0 bases short, with 13 bases between. CDR3 amino acids: CSVPRGRDQETQYF. In DNA form, the CDR3 reads TGCAGCGTTCCGAGGGGCAGGGACCAAGAGACCCAGTACTTC.

This clonotype was recorded at least ten times. V is TRBV5-6 and J is TRBJ2-1; perhaps TRBD2 as D (5 bases). Trimming pared 1 base from V and 0 bases from J, leaving 5 bases between. CDR3 length: 14 amino acids. Germline CDR1 SGHDT, CDR2 YYEEEE. DNA for the CDR3: TGTGCCAGCAGCTTGAGCGGCTCCTACAATGAGCAGTTCTTC. Translating gives CASSLSGSYNEQFF.